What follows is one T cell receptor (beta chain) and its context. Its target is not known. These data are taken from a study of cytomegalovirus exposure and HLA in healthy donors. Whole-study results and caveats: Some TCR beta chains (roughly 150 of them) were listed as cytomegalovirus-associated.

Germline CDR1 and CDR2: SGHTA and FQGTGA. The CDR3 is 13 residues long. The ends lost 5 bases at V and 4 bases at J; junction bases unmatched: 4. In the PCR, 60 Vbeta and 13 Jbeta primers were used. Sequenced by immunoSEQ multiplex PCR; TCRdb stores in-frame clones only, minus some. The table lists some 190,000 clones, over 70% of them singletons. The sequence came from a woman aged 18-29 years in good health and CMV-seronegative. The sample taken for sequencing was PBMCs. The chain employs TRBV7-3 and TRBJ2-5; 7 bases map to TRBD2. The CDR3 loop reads CASSPGGSETQYF. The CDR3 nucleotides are TGTGCCAGCAGCCCCGGGGGGTCAGAGACCCAGTACTTC.